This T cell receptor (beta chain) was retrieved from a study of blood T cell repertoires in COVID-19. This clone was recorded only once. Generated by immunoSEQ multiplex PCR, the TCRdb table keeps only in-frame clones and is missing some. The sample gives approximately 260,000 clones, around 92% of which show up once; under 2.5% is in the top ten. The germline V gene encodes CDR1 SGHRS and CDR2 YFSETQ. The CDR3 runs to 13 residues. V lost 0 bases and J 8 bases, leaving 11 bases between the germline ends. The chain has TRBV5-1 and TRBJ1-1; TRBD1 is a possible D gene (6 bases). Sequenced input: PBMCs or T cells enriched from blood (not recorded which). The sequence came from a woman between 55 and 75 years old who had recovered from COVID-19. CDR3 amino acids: CASSLGDTQEAFF. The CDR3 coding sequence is TGCGCCAGCAGCTTGGGGGACACGCAGGAAGCTTTCTTT. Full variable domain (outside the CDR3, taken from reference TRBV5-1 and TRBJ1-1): KAGVTQTPRYLIKTRGQQVTLSCSPISGHRSVSWYQQTPGQGLQFLFEYFSETQRNKGNFPGRFSGRQFSNSRSEMNVSTLELGDSALYLCASSLGDTQEAFFGQGTRLTVV.